This T cell receptor (beta chain) was obtained from a study of early T cells in non-severe SARS-CoV-2 infection. Study-wide results and limits: Missing private and CD4 specificities, VDJdb matching favored anti-spike CD8 responses.

J was trimmed by 3 bases and V by 4 bases; bases with no gene match: 8. Germline V gene lookup returns CDR1 SGHAT and CDR2 FQNNGV. The CDR3 covers 15 residues. This clonotype was observed many times. Its antigen is unknown. Individual cDNA molecules each received unique molecular identifiers attached to them. One entry per CDR3 protein, called by TCRdb with MiXCR from the 5' RACE reads. Here the sample spans approximately 70,000 distinct CDR3 sequences, about 12% being singletons. This receptor was taken from an adult who was a healthcare worker with PCR-confirmed SARS-CoV-2 infection or an uninfected control (not recorded which). Sequenced material: whole blood. V and J are TRBV11-2 and TRBJ2-7; TRBD1 aligns across 8 bases. For the CDR3, the DNA is TGTGCCAGCAGCTCCTACAGGGGGAAAGGCTACGAGCAGTACTTC. It encodes CASSSYRGKGYEQYF.